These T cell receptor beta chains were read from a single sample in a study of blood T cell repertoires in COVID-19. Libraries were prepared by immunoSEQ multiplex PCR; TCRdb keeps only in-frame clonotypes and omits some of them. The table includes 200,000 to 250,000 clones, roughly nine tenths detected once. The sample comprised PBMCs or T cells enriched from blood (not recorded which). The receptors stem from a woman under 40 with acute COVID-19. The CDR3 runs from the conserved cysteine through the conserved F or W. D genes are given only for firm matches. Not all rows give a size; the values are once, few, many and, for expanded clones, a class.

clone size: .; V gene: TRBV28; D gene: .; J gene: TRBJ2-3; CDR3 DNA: TGTGCCAGCAGCCAGGGAGGTAGCACAGATACGCAGTATTTT; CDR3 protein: CASSQGGSTDTQYF
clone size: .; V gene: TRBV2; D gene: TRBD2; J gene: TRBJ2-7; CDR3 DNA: TGTGCCAGCAGCACTAGCGGGTCCTACGAGCAGTACTTC; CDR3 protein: CASSTSGSYEQYF
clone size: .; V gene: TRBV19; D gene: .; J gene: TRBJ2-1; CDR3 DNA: TGTGCCACCGGTGGGGGCAGGGAAGTCTACAATGAGCAGTTCTTC; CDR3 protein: CATGGGREVYNEQFF
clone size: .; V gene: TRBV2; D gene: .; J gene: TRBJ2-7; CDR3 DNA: TGTGCCAGCAGCCCCGGAGGCGGCGCGTACTTC; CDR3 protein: CASSPGGGAYF
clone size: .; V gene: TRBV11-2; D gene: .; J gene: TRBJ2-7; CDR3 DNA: TGTGCCAGCAGCTTAAGCGGTAACTACGAGCAGTACTTC; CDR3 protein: CASSLSGNYEQYF
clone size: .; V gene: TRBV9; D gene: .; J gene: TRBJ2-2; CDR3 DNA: TGTGCCAGCAGCGTATTGAGTTGGGGGGCCGGGGAGCTGTTTTTT; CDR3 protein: CASSVLSWGAGELFF
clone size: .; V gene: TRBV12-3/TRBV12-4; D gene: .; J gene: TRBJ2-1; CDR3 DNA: TGTGCCAGCAGTTTTTTCCGGGAGTGGTTCTTC; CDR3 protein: CASSFFREWFF
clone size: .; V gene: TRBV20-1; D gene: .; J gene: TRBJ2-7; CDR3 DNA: TGCAGTGCTAGTCGGGACTTCTCCTACGAGCAGTACTTC; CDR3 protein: CSASRDFSYEQYF
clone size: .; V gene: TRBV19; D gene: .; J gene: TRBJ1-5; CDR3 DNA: TGTGCCAGTAGTATCTGGGGGAGGAAGGGTCAGCCCCAGCATTTT; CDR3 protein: CASSIWGRKGQPQHF
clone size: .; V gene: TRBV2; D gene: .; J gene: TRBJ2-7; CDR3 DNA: TGTGCCAGCAGCGCAGGGACTGCCCTTCGGGGGGAGCAGTACTTC; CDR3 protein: CASSAGTALRGEQYF
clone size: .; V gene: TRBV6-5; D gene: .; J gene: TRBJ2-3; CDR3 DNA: TGTGCCAGCAACAGGGAAGCGGTCACAGATACGCAGTATTTT; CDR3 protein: CASNREAVTDTQYF
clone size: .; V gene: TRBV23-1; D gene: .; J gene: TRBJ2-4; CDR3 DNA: TGCGCCAGCAGTCAATGGACCGGGGGAAACATTCAGTACTTC; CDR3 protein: CASSQWTGGNIQYF
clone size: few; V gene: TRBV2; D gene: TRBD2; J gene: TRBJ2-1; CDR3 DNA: TGTGCCAGCAGCCGCCCTAGCGGACCCTACAATGAGCAGTTCTTC; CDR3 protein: CASSRPSGPYNEQFF
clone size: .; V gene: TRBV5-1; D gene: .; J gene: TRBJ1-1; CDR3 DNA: TGCGCCAGCAGCTTGGCCGACAGTATGAACACTGAAGCTTTCTTT; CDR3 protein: CASSLADSMNTEAFF
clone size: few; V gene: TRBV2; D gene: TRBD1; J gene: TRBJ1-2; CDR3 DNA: TGTGCCAGCAGTGTTACGGGACAGCCGATCTATGGCTACACCTTC; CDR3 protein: CASSVTGQPIYGYTF
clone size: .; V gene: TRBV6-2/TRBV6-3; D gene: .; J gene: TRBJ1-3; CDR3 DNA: TGTGCCAGCAGTTACCTTCCCTCTGGAAACACCATATATTTT; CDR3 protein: CASSYLPSGNTIYF
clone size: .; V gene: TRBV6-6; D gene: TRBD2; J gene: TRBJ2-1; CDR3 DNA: TGTGCCAGCACCACCGCGGGAGGCGAGCAGTTCTTC; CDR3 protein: CASTTAGGEQFF
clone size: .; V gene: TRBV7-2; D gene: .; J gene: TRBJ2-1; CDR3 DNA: TGTGCCAGCAGCTTAATTGCGGGCCAGTACTACAATGAGCAGTTCTTC; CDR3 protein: CASSLIAGQYYNEQFF
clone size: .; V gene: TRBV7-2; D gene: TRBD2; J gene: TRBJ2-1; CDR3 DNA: TGTGCCAGCCGACTAGCGGGAGGCCCGAGCTCCTACAATGAGCAGTTCTTC; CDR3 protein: CASRLAGGPSSYNEQFF
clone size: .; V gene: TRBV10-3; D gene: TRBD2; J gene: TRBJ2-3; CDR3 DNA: TGTGCCATCAGTGGAAACCCGGGACTAGCGGGAGATTCAGATACGCAGTATTTT; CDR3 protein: CAISGNPGLAGDSDTQYF
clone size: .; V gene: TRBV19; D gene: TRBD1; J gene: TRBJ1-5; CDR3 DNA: TGTGCCAGTAGCCCGGGACAGTTTTATAGCAATCAGCCCCAGCATTTT; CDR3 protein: CASSPGQFYSNQPQHF
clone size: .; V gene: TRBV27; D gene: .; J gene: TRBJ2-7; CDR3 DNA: TGTGCCAGCAGTTCCCTTACCTACGAGCAGTACTTC; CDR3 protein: CASSSLTYEQYF
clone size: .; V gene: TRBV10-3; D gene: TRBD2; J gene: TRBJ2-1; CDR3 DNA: TGTGCCGTAAAAAACGGGGGGAGCTCCTACAATGAGCAGTTCTTC; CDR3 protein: CAVKNGGSSYNEQFF